What follows are 14 T cell receptor beta chains derived from one specimen sequenced in a study of blood T cell repertoires in COVID-19. Measured with immunoSEQ multiplex PCR; TCRdb has only the in-frame clones, and not every one. The table shows a few hundred thousand clones, with around 80% occurring only once. Sequencing was done on a sample of PBMCs or T cells enriched from blood (not recorded which). The receptor source for this set is a man younger than 40 with acute COVID-19.

The genes are TRBV5-1 and TRBJ2-2; no clear D gene. Per germline, CDR1 SGHRS and CDR2 YFSETQ. The CDR3 is made up of 12 amino acids. V lost 7 bases, J lost 1 base, and 5 bases lay in between. CDR3 sequence (DNA): TGCGCCAGCCCAGGGAACACCGGGGAGCTGTTTTTT. This gives the protein CASPGNTGELFF.

The chain has TRBV28 and TRBJ1-1; no reliable D call. CDR1 and CDR2 from the germline V gene are MDHEN and SYDVKM. The V end was cut by 4 bases, the J end by 6 bases, with 9 bases between. This CDR3 spans 12 amino acids. CDR3: CASSSGVSEAFF. The CDR3 DNA follows: TGTGCCAGCAGTTCGGGAGTTTCTGAAGCTTTCTTT.

The chain uses TRBV28 and TRBJ2-5; TRBD2 aligns across 7 bases. Germline trimming cut 7 bases from V and 5 bases from J; bases unmatched to any gene: 7. In germline, CDR1 is MDHEN, CDR2 SYDVKM. The CDR3 is made up of 13 amino acids. This CDR3 is CASTPRRGETQYF. In DNA form, the CDR3 reads TGTGCCAGCACACCGCGGCGGGGGGAGACCCAGTACTTC.

The V call is TRBV7-2, the J call TRBJ1-1, with D uncertain. Germline CDR1 SGHTA, CDR2 FQGNSA. The CDR3 totals 14 residues. Trimming left V 4 bases short and J 1 base short, with 10 bases between. The chain's CDR3 is CASSSGRGNTEAFF. In DNA form, the CDR3 reads TGTGCCAGCAGCTCCGGACGGGGGAACACTGAAGCTTTCTTT.

This clone was detected a few times. V is TRBV11-2 and J is TRBJ1-6, with D tentatively TRBD1 (5 bases). Trimming took off 3 bases at V and 0 bases at J, with 15 bases between the two ends. In germline, CDR1 is SGHAT, CDR2 FQNNGV. This CDR3 is built from 18 residues. CDR3 amino acids: CASSFRGTASSYNSPLHF. The CDR3 DNA is TGTGCCAGCAGCTTTCGGGGGACGGCGAGCTCCTATAATTCACCCCTCCACTTT.

The chain recombines TRBV6-5 with TRBJ1-5; 7 nucleotides match TRBD1. V shed 6 bases, J shed 9 bases, and the junction held 11 bases outside the gene matches. Germline CDR1 MNHEY, CDR2 SVGAGI. The CDR3 covers 14 residues. CDR3 sequence (DNA): TGTGCCAGCAGCCGAGACAGGGTTGGAGGGCCCCAGCATTTT. Amino acids: CASSRDRVGGPQHF.

The chain recombines TRBV18 with TRBJ2-5; a weak D match, TRBD1 (6 bases). V was shortened by 6 bases and J by 6 bases, with 29 bases between the two germline ends. CDR1 and CDR2 (germline): KGHSH, LQKENI. CDR3 size: 18 residues. The CDR3, as DNA: TGTGCCAGCTCCCCGAACCAACCACGGACAGCCCTCCTTCAGACCCAGTACTTC. This codes for CASSPNQPRTALLQTQYF.

The rearrangement uses TRBV19 and TRBJ2-3, with 9 bases aligning to TRBD2. V lost 3 bases and J lost 9; bases outside the gene matches: 16. The germline V gene encodes CDR1 LNHDA and CDR2 SQIVND (reference sequence). The CDR3 has 17 amino acids. CDR3 nucleotide sequence: TGTGCCAGTAGTATTTTTAGCCTAGCGGGATCCTATGAGACGCAGTATTTT. Protein product: CASSIFSLAGSYETQYF.

This clone was observed a handful of times. The chain carries TRBV7-6 and TRBJ2-3; 8 positions match TRBD2. V trimming: 5 bases; J trimming: 4 bases; junction bases outside the gene matches: 14. Germline assignment: CDR1 SGHVS and CDR2 FNYEAQ. The CDR3 runs 17 residues. CDR3 residues: CASSPLGSGSWADTQYF. The DNA for the CDR3 is TGTGCCAGCAGCCCCCTCGGGAGCGGGAGTTGGGCAGATACGCAGTATTTT. Full variable domain (remainder filled in from reference TRBV7-6 and TRBJ2-3): GAGVSQSPRYKVTKRGQDVALRCDPISGHVSLYWYRQALGQGPEFLTYFNYEAQQDKSGLPNDRFSAERPEGSISTLTIQRTEQRDSAMYRCASSPLGSGSWADTQYFGPGTRLTVL.

The chain recombines TRBV11-3 with TRBJ2-3; TRBD2 agrees at 7 bases. The CDR3 length is 13 residues. Unmatched junction bases numbered 5, after V lost 2 bases and J lost 9 bases. Per germline, CDR1 SGHNT and CDR2 YENEEA. Here the CDR3 reads CASSLPREGTQYF. In DNA, the CDR3 is TGTGCCAGCAGCTTACCAAGGGAGGGCACGCAGTATTTT.

The V and J genes are TRBV27 and TRBJ1-5; 8 bases are shared with TRBD1. Germline CDR1 MNHEY, CDR2 SMNVEV (reference sequence). This CDR3 is 16 amino acids long. Trimming cost V 4 bases and J 0 bases; bases outside gene matches: 5. The CDR3 nucleotides are TGTGCCAGCAGTTCACGGACAGGGACTAGCAATCAGCCCCAGCATTTT. This codes for CASSSRTGTSNQPQHF.

This clone showed up many times. The V gene is TRBV3-1 (or the pseudogene TRBV3-2), the J gene TRBJ2-5; TRBD1 agrees at 7 bases. The CDR3 runs 16 residues. Per germline, CDR1 LGHDT and CDR2 YNNKEL (reference sequence). V shed 4 bases and J 5 bases; nucleotides not matched to a gene: 13. The CDR3 protein is CASSPAGPGQFETQYF. In nucleotides, the CDR3 is TGTGCCAGCAGCCCAGCCGGGCCGGGACAGTTTGAGACCCAGTACTTC.

J is TRBJ2-2 and V is TRBV30; TRBD2 aligns across 7 bases. Germline CDR1 GTSNPN, CDR2 SVGIG (reference sequence). This CDR3 contains 16 residues. V lost 3 bases, J lost 2 bases, and 9 bases stayed unmatched. The CDR3 sequence is CAWRLPLAANTGELFF. The DNA for the CDR3 is TGTGCCTGGAGACTCCCGCTAGCGGCAAACACCGGGGAGCTGTTTTTT. Full variable domain (outside the CDR3, taken from reference TRBV30 and TRBJ2-2): SQTIHQWPATLVQPVGSPLSLECTVEGTSNPNLYWYRQAAGRGLQLLFYSVGIGQISSEVPQNLSASRPQDRQFILSSKKLLLSDSGFYLCAWRLPLAANTGELFFGEGSRLTVL.

This chain connects TRBV6-5 to TRBJ1-1; possibly TRBD1 for D (6 bases). There are 16 residues in the CDR3. Trimming shortened V by 4 bases and J by 1 base, and 16 bases separated the two germline ends. Germline V CDR1 and CDR2: MNHEY, SVGAGI. CDR3 residues: CASSLTPGHPNTEAFF. CDR3 nucleotides: TGTGCCAGCAGTTTGACACCGGGACACCCGAACACTGAAGCTTTCTTT.